Sequencing of this T cell receptor (beta chain) was carried out in a study of blood T cell repertoires in COVID-19. Study-wide context: Specimens from acute and convalescent COVID-19 originated in the United States, Italy and Spain. PBMCs, B-cell-depleted T cells, or T cells were the source of the cDNA or gDNA that made up the material.

V lost 3 bases and J 4 bases, leaving 16 bases between the germline ends. Germline assignment: CDR1 SGDLS and CDR2 YYNGEE. CDR3 length: 15 residues. Per the original methods: The authors estimated nucleated cell counts from reference gene primer amplification. The repertoire was sequenced with immunoSEQ multiplex PCR; TCRdb's copy has only in-frame clones and lacks some. V, J and clone size reflect that table, while D and trimming were determined from the DNA. The sample consists of approximately 200,000 clones, over 75% of them appearing once. J is TRBJ2-5 and V is TRBV9, with D possibly TRBD1 on 6 matching bases. The sequenced sample was peripheral blood. This receptor was obtained from a man aged 55-75 years with acute or convalescent COVID-19. DNA for the CDR3: TGTGCCAGCAGCGCGGGACAACCGAGCGCAGAGACCCAGTACTTC. It is translated as CASSAGQPSAETQYF.